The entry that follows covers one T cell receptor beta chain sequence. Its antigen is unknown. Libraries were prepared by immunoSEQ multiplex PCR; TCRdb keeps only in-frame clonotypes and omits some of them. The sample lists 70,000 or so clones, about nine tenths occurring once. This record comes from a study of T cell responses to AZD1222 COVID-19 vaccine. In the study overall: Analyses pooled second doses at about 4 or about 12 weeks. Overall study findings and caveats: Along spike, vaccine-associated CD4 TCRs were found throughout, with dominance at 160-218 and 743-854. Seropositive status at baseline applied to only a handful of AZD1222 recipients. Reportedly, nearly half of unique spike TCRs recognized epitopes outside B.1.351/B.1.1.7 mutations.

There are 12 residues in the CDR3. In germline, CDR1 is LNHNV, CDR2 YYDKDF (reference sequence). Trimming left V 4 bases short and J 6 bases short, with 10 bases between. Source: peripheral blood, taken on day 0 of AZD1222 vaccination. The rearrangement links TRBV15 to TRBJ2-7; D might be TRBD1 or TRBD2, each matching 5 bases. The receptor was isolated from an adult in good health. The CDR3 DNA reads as TGTGCCACCAGCAAGGTTGGGGGCGAGCAGTACTTC. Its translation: CATSKVGGEQYF.